This paragraph reports one T cell receptor beta chain. The CDR3 totals 16 residues. The germline V and J ends were trimmed by 0 bases and 6 bases, with 12 bases remaining between them. Germline CDR1 is SGHTA and CDR2 is FQGNSA. This sample is drawn from a study of PD-1 blockade in classical Hodgkin lymphoma. Sequencing was performed with immunoSEQ multiplex PCR; in TCRdb, only in-frame clones are kept and a portion is missing. This sample has thousands of clones, with roughly four fifths found just once. Brentuximab vedotin exposure varied, and every patient relapsed after autologous stem cell transplantation. Purification of CD4+ T cells from thawed PBMCs was achieved by magnetic negative selection.

This TCR came from a human donor with classical Hodgkin lymphoma. The chain uses TRBV7-2 and TRBJ1-6, with D unresolved. The sample was CD4+ T cells from blood, taken at baseline. The CDR3 loop is CASSLAVRTLNSPLHF. The CDR3 region has the DNA TGTGCCAGCAGCTTAGCGGTCAGAACTCTTAATTCACCCCTCCACTTT.